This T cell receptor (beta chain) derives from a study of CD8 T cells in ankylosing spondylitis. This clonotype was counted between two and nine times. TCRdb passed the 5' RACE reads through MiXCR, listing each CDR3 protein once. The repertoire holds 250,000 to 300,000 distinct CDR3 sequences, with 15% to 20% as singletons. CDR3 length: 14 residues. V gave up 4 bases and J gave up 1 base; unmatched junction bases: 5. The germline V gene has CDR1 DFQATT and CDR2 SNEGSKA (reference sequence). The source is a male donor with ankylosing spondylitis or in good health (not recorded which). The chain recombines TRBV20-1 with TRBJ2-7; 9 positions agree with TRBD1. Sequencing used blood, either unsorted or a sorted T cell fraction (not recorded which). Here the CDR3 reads CSATGQGPSYEQYF. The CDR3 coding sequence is TGCAGTGCTACGGGACAGGGCCCATCCTACGAGCAGTACTTC.